The clone carrying this T cell receptor beta chain turned up a few times. The germline gives CDR1 GTSNPN, CDR2 SVGIG (reference sequence). The CDR3 is 13 residues long. V lost 4 bases and J lost 6; bases outside the gene matches: 6. Using its own MiXCR run on the RT-PCR reads, TCRdb lists one record per CDR3 protein. The sample contains 550,000 to 750,000 distinct CDR3 sequences, 13% to 15% of which appear only once. The chain uses TRBV30 and TRBJ2-1; 7 bases map to TRBD2. Sequencing was done on a sample of memory CD4+ T cells from blood. This TCR was recovered from a female donor in good health, serving as a healthy control. CDR3 DNA: TGTGCCTGGACTAGGACTAGGCGCAATGAGCAGTTCTTC. It translates to CAWTRTRRNEQFF.